Sequencing of this TCR beta chain was carried out in a study of T cell responses to AZD1222 COVID-19 vaccine. This clone was counted once. The protocol was immunoSEQ multiplex PCR, while the TCRdb copy is restricted to in-frame clones and leaves out a portion. The sample holds 95,000 or so clones, roughly 88% seen once. This clonotype was obtained from an adult in good health. Sequencing used peripheral blood, obtained on day 0 of AZD1222 vaccination.

The CDR3 is CSVDPGQDYGYTF. The CDR3 DNA follows: TGCAGCGTTGACCCGGGACAAGACTATGGCTACACCTTC. The genes are TRBV29-1 and TRBJ1-2; D is possibly TRBD1 (6 bases). With 3 bases removed from V and 3 bases from J, the gap between germline ends came to 11 bases. Germline V gene data show CDR1 as SQVTM and CDR2 as ANQGSEA. CDR3 length: 13 amino acids.